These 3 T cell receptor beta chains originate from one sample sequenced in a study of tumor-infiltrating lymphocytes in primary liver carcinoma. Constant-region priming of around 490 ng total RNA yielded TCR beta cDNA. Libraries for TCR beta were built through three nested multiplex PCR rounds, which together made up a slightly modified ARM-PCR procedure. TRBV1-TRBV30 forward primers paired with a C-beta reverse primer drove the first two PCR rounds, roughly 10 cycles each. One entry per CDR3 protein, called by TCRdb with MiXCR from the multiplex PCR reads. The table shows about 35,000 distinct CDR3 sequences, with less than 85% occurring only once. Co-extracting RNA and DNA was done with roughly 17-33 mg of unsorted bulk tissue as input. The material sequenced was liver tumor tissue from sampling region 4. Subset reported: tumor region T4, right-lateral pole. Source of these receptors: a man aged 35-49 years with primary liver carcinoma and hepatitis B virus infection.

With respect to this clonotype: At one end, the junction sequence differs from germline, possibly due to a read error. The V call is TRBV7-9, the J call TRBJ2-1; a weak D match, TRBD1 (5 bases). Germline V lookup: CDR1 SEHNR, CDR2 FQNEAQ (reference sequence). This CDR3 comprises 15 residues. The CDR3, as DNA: TGTGCCAGCTGTGACAGTTTATCCGAAAACAACGAGCAATTCTTC. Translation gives CASCDSLSENNEQFF.

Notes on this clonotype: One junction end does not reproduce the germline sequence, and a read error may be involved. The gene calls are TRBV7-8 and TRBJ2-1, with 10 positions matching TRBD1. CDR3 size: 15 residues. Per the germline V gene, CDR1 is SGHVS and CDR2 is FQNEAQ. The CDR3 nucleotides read TGTGCCAGTAGCTTAGGGACAGGGGCCTACAATGAGCAGATCTTC. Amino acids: CASSLGTGAYNEQIF.

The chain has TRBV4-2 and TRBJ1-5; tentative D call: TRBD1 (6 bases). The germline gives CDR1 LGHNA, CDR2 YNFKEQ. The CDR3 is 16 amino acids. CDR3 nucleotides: TGTATCAGCAGCGAGGTGGCGGGGGCAGGCAATCAGCCCCAGCATTTT. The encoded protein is CISSEVAGAGNQPQHF.